The entry that follows covers one T cell receptor beta chain sequence. The data originate from a study of blood T cell repertoires in COVID-19. Looking at the study overall: There were acute and convalescent COVID-19 samples, and they came from the United States, Italy and Spain.

In the original workflow: Nucleated cell counts were estimated from reference gene primer amplification. The repertoire was sequenced with immunoSEQ multiplex PCR; TCRdb's copy has only in-frame clones and lacks some. The V and J calls and the clone size are those of that table, but D and trimming were determined from the DNA. The table has 400,000 to 450,000 clones, 90% seen once. This study enrolled people aged roughly 18 to 100 from about 24 US geographic areas. This CDR3 is 13 amino acids long. Per germline, CDR1 LGHNT and CDR2 FRNRAP. Trimming shortened V by 6 bases and J by 7 bases, and 12 bases separated the two germline ends.

The receptor comes from a man aged 18 to 30 who had recovered from COVID-19. The source material was PBMCs or T cells enriched from blood (not recorded which). This chain uses TRBV12-5 with TRBJ2-2; D might be TRBD1 (6 bases). In DNA form, the CDR3 reads TGTGCTAGTGGCCAGGGGTCAGGCGGGGAGCTGTTTTTT. It specifies CASGQGSGGELFF.